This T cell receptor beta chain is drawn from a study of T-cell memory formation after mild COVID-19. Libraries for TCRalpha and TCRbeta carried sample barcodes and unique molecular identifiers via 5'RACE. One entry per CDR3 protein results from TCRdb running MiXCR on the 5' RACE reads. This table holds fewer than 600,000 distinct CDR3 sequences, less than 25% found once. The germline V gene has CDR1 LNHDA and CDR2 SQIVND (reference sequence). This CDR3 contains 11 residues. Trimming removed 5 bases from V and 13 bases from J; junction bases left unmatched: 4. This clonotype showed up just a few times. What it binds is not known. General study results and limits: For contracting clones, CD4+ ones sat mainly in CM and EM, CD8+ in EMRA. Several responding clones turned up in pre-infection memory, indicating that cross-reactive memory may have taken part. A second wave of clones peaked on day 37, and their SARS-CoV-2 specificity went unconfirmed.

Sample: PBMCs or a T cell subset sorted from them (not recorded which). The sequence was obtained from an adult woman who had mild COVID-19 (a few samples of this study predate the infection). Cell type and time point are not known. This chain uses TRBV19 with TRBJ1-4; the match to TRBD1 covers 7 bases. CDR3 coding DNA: TGTGCCAGTAGTCGACAGGGACGACTGTTTTTT. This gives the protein CASSRQGRLFF.